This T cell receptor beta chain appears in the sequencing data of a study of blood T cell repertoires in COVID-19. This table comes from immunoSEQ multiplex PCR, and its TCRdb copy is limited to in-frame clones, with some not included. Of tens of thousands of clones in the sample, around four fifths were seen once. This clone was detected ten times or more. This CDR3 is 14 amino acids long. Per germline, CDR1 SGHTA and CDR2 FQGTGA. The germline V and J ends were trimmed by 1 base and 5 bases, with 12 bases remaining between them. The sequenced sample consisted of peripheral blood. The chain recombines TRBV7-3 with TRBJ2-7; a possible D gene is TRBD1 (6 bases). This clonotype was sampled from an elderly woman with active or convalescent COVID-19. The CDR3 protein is CASSLNPWTDEQYF. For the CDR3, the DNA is TGTGCCAGCAGCTTAAACCCGTGGACAGACGAGCAGTACTTC.